The rows below give T cell receptor beta chains drawn from one sample of a study of blood T cell repertoires in COVID-19. The assay was immunoSEQ multiplex PCR, and TCRdb's table has in-frame clones only and misses some. The data show more than 25,000 clones, around 90% seen once. The material sequenced was peripheral blood. All receptors come from a man between 65 and 85 years old with active or convalescent COVID-19. Each CDR3 is given with its conserved first and last residue. Each record gives: clone size, CDR3 length, D gene, J gene, V gene, CDR3 DNA, CDR3 protein. D genes are given only for firm matches. Some rows mark clone size as missing; the rest say once, few, many or name a class of expanded clone.

size: .; length: 14; D: .; J: TRBJ1-2; V: TRBV7-2; DNA: TGTGCCAGCAGCCCCCGCCGGGCAGGGCATGGCTACACCTTC; CDR3: CASSPRRAGHGYTF
size: .; length: 15; D: .; J: TRBJ2-4; V: TRBV7-9; DNA: TGTGCCAGCAGCTTAGTTTTACAGGGCCAAAACATTCAGTACTTC; CDR3: CASSLVLQGQNIQYF
size: .; length: 14; D: .; J: TRBJ2-7; V: TRBV29-1; DNA: TGCAGCGTTGAGGGTGTTCGGGGGGCGCGGGAGCAGTACTTC; CDR3: CSVEGVRGAREQYF
size: .; length: 15; D: .; J: TRBJ2-2; V: TRBV24-1; DNA: TGTGCCACCTCTCTCGGATCTGGGGACTCCGGGGAGCTGTTTTTT; CDR3: CATSLGSGDSGELFF
size: .; length: 13; D: .; J: TRBJ1-2; V: TRBV5-4; DNA: TGTGCCAGCAGCGACCCGACATCTTATGGCTACACCTTC; CDR3: CASSDPTSYGYTF
size: few; length: 17; D: TRBD2; J: TRBJ2-2; V: TRBV7-2; DNA: TGTGCCAGCAGCTTCAGCCGACTAGCGGGAGCTACCGGGGAGCTGTTTTTT; CDR3: CASSFSRLAGATGELFF
size: .; length: 18; D: TRBD1; J: TRBJ2-1; V: TRBV9; DNA: TGTGCCAGCAGCGAGGGGGTCTCAGGCAGGGGGCTCCGGAATGAGCAGTTCTTC; CDR3: CASSEGVSGRGLRNEQFF
size: .; length: 13; D: TRBD1; J: TRBJ2-7; V: TRBV28; DNA: TGTGCCAGCAGAGGACAGGGTTATGGCGAGCAGTACTTC; CDR3: CASRGQGYGEQYF
size: .; length: 14; D: .; J: TRBJ1-1; V: TRBV5-5; DNA: TGTGCCAGCAGCTTGATCGGTATGAACACTGAAGCTTTCTTT; CDR3: CASSLIGMNTEAFF
size: .; length: 15; D: .; J: TRBJ2-7; V: TRBV12-2; DNA: TGTGCAAGTCGCTCTTTTAGCGGGGGGCCCGACGAGCAGTACTTC; CDR3: CASRSFSGGPDEQYF
size: .; length: 16; D: TRBD1; J: TRBJ1-5; V: TRBV7-8; DNA: TGTGCCAGCAGCTCCCAAGGGGGCGCAGTCAATCAGCCCCAGCATTTT; CDR3: CASSSQGGAVNQPQHF
size: .; length: 14; D: TRBD1; J: TRBJ1-1; V: TRBV5-4; DNA: TGTGCCAGCAGCTTGGACAGGGGGAACACTGAAGCTTTCTTT; CDR3: CASSLDRGNTEAFF
size: .; length: 16; D: TRBD2; J: TRBJ2-1; V: TRBV10-3; DNA: TGTGCCATCAGTCGACTAGCGGGAGACTTGAACAATGAGCAGTTCTTC; CDR3: CAISRLAGDLNNEQFF
size: .; length: 15; D: .; J: TRBJ2-1; V: TRBV5-1; DNA: TGCGCCAGCAGTACCACCTTTAGAAAGCGGGATGAGCAGTTCTTC; CDR3: CASSTTFRKRDEQFF
size: .; length: 17; D: TRBD2; J: TRBJ2-7; V: TRBV7-6; DNA: TGTGCCAGCAGCTTCGTTCGAGGTAGCGGGGGTTCCTACGAGCAGTACTTC; CDR3: CASSFVRGSGGSYEQYF
size: .; length: 16; D: TRBD2; J: TRBJ2-2; V: TRBV18; DNA: TGTGCCAGCTCACCGGCGGGACTAATCTTGGGCGGGGAGCTGTTTTTT; CDR3: CASSPAGLILGGELFF
size: .; length: 16; D: TRBD1; J: TRBJ1-2; V: TRBV5-1; DNA: TGCGCCAGCAGCTTGGGTGGAGGGGGCAGTTTGTATGGCTACACCTTC; CDR3: CASSLGGGGSLYGYTF
size: .; length: 14; D: TRBD2; J: TRBJ2-1; V: TRBV18; DNA: TGTGCCAGCTCGCGACTAGCGGACCCTAATGAGCAGTTCTTC; CDR3: CASSRLADPNEQFF
size: .; length: 12; D: .; J: TRBJ1-1; V: TRBV6-5; DNA: TGTGCCAGCTGGATTGGGGGGACTGAAGCTTTCTTT; CDR3: CASWIGGTEAFF
size: .; length: 12; D: .; J: TRBJ2-3; V: TRBV5-1; DNA: TGCGCCAGCAAGGATGGCGCAGGGCGTAGGGATTTT; CDR3: CASKDGAGRRDF
size: .; length: 13; D: .; J: TRBJ1-2; V: TRBV6-2/TRBV6-3; DNA: TGTGCCAGCAGTTCCGACGGGAACTATGGCTACACCTTC; CDR3: CASSSDGNYGYTF
size: .; length: 14; D: .; J: TRBJ1-1; V: TRBV5-5; DNA: TGTGCCAGCAGTCACCGGGGAAGAGACACTGAAGCTTTCTTT; CDR3: CASSHRGRDTEAFF
size: .; length: 16; D: TRBD1; J: TRBJ2-5; V: TRBV10-3; DNA: TGTGCCATCAGTGAGACCGGGACAGGGTCGTGGGAGACCCAGTACTTC; CDR3: CAISETGTGSWETQYF
size: .; length: 15; D: TRBD1; J: TRBJ2-5; V: TRBV7-2; DNA: TGTGCCAGCAGCTCAGACGACAGGGTCCAAGAGACCCAGTACTTC; CDR3: CASSSDDRVQETQYF
size: .; length: 15; D: .; J: TRBJ1-1; V: TRBV4-3; DNA: TGCGCCAGCAGCCACGCCCTGAGGGCAACCACTGAAGCTTTCTTT; CDR3: CASSHALRATTEAFF
size: .; length: 15; D: TRBD2; J: TRBJ2-3; V: TRBV11-3; DNA: TGTGCCAGCAGCTTACGGACTAGTGGCACAGATACGCAGTATTTT; CDR3: CASSLRTSGTDTQYF